The entry that follows covers one T cell receptor beta chain sequence. A much larger clone sits a single nucleotide away, making a read error possible. Within the sample, other DNA sequences also encode this same CDR3. The data were taken from a study of T cell changes during pregnancy in multiple sclerosis. V gave up 2 bases and J gave up 0 bases; unmatched junction bases: 0. Germline CDR1 is MNHNS and CDR2 is SASEGT. CDR3 length equals 15 residues. Produced via immunoSEQ multiplex PCR; TCRdb's table is partial and in-frame only. This sample carries under 50,000 clones, over 90% of them seen once, and the ten largest clones take approximately 6%.

The V gene is TRBV6-1, the J gene TRBJ2-1; 8 nucleotides align to TRBD2. This TCR was recovered from a female donor with multiple sclerosis, enrolled in a pregnancy study. This sample comprised CD8+ T cells from peripheral blood mononuclear cells, obtained in the first trimester of pregnancy. The DNA of the CDR3 is TGTGCCAGCAGTGAACTAGCGGGCTCCTACAATGAGCAGTTCTTC. It specifies CASSELAGSYNEQFF.